The 30 T cell receptor beta chains in this list originate from one sample, sequenced in a study of cytomegalovirus exposure and HLA in healthy donors. TCRdb's copy holds only in-frame clones and misses some; the assay was immunoSEQ multiplex PCR. The table lists 200,000 to 250,000 clones, more than 75% of them singletons. The sample consisted of PBMCs. All receptors derive from a woman in her late teens or twenties in good health and CMV-seropositive.

The DNA of the CDR3 is TGCGCCAGCAGCCAAGATCTGCGAGGATTGAACACTGAAGCTTTCTTT. Translated, it gives CASSQDLRGLNTEAFF. J is TRBJ1-1 and V is TRBV4-1; the D is unclear. Germline lookup yields CDR1 MGHRA and CDR2 YSYEKL. This CDR3 has 16 amino acids. Trimming stripped 0 bases from V and 0 bases from J, with 11 bases between.

The rearrangement links TRBV5-1 to TRBJ2-1, with TRBD2 identical over 11 bases. CDR3 length: 17 amino acids. With 4 bases clipped from V and 8 bases from J, the junction kept 14 bases outside the gene matches. Germline V gives CDR1 SGHRS, CDR2 YFSETQ. DNA of the CDR3: TGCGCCAGCAGCGGGGGTAGCGGGAGGGCCAATAACGATGAGCAGTTCTTC. It yields the protein CASSGGSGRANNDEQFF.

The rearrangement uses TRBV2 and TRBJ2-1; 7 bases match TRBD2. The J segment lost 7 bases and the V segment lost 7 bases, leaving 13 bases of the junction unmatched. The CDR3 spans 15 residues. Germline CDR1 and CDR2: SNHLY and FYNNEI. CDR3 sequence reads: CASTGGDGRSNEQFF. The DNA of the CDR3 is TGTGCCAGCACCGGGGGAGACGGGAGGAGTAATGAGCAGTTCTTC.

The V call is TRBV18, the J call TRBJ2-2; TRBD1 matches 8 bases. Germline CDR1 and CDR2: KGHSH and LQKENI. This CDR3 contains 16 residues. The V segment lost 4 bases and the J segment 0 bases; nucleotides outside the gene matches: 4. In nucleotides, the CDR3 is TGTGCCAGCTCACTCAGGGGGCCATCGAACACCGGGGAGCTGTTTTTT. Its translation: CASSLRGPSNTGELFF.

The rearrangement links TRBV5-8 to TRBJ1-5, with D perhaps matching TRBD1 (6 bases). V was clipped by 1 base and J by 2 bases, with 13 bases between them. Germline CDR1 SGHTS, CDR2 YDEGEE. This CDR3 spans 16 amino acids. The CDR3 reads CASSLIQGYGNQPQHF. The CDR3 bases are TGTGCCAGCAGCTTGATACAGGGCTATGGCAATCAGCCCCAGCATTTT.

This rearrangement joins TRBV27 to TRBJ1-2; the match to TRBD1 covers 9 bases. Germline V gives CDR1 MNHEY, CDR2 SMNVEV (reference sequence). The ends lost 6 bases at V and 7 bases at J; junction bases unmatched: 9. This CDR3 spans 14 amino acids. The CDR3 protein is CASRVTGGVGGYTF. In DNA, the CDR3 is TGTGCCAGCAGGGTCACAGGGGGCGTAGGTGGCTACACCTTC.

The gene calls are TRBV11-2 and TRBJ2-1, with 13 bases fitting TRBD2. The CDR3 has 16 residues. Germline CDR1 and CDR2: SGHAT and FQNNGV. V lost 6 bases to trimming and J lost 7 bases; unmatched junction nucleotides: 9. The CDR3 region is CASRRLAGGLLNEQFF. In DNA form, the CDR3 reads TGTGCCAGCAGAAGACTAGCGGGAGGTTTGTTAAATGAGCAGTTCTTC. Variable domain in full (rest from reference TRBV11-2 and TRBJ2-1): EAGVAQSPRYKIIEKRQSVAFWCNPISGHATLYWYQQILGQGPKLLIQFQNNGVVDDSQLPKDRFSAERLKGVDSTLKIQPAKLEDSAVYLCASRRLAGGLLNEQFFGPGTRLTVL.

CDR3 in amino acids: CASSPDRTTGNTIYF. Written as DNA, the CDR3 is TGTGCCAGCAGCCCCGACAGAACCACTGGAAACACCATATATTTT. This chain uses TRBV7-9 with TRBJ1-3; perhaps TRBD1 as D (5 bases). CDR1 and CDR2 from the germline V gene are SEHNR and FQNEAQ (reference sequence). The length of the CDR3 is 15 residues. V was pared by 5 bases and J by 2 bases, with 13 bases between.

This chain uses TRBV9 with TRBJ2-1; D is ambiguous. Trimming took 4 bases from V and 8 from J, leaving 13 bases between them. This CDR3 comprises 13 residues. Germline V gives CDR1 SGDLS, CDR2 YYNGEE. CDR3 amino acids: CASSPRYVDEQFF. In DNA, the CDR3 is TGTGCCAGCAGCCCCCGGTACGTGGATGAGCAGTTCTTC. Filled out from reference TRBV9 and TRBJ2-1, the complete variable domain reads DSGVTQTPKHLITATGQRVTLRCSPRSGDLSVYWYQQSLDQGLQFLIQYYNGEERAKGNILERFSAQQFPDLHSELNLSSLELGDSALYFCASSPRYVDEQFFGPGTRLTVL.

J is TRBJ1-2 and V is TRBV5-1; 12 nucleotides agree with TRBD1. The CDR3 runs to 16 residues. V was clipped by 1 base and J by 8 bases; unmatched bases: 9. The germline V gene has CDR1 SGHRS and CDR2 YFSETQ. The CDR3 here is CASSLSPGQGARGYTF. CDR3 nucleotides: TGCGCCAGCAGCTTGTCGCCGGGACAGGGGGCGCGGGGCTACACCTTC.

The J gene is TRBJ2-7, the V gene TRBV2; D unresolved. Germline-derived CDR1 and CDR2 are SNHLY and FYNNEI. Trimming stripped 5 bases from V and 0 bases from J, with 8 bases between. The CDR3 spans 13 residues. The CDR3 DNA follows: TGTGCCAGCAGTCCAGAATACTCCTACGAGCAGTACTTC. This encodes CASSPEYSYEQYF.

The genes are TRBV7-8 and TRBJ2-5; the match to TRBD1 covers 12 bases. The J segment lost 5 bases and the V segment lost 7 bases, leaving 8 bases of the junction unmatched. The CDR3 is made up of 15 amino acids. Looked up from germline, CDR1 is SGHVS and CDR2 is FQNEAQ. The CDR3, as DNA: TGTGCCAGCACCGTAGGGGACAGGGGGCTTGAGACCCAGTACTTC. It codes for CASTVGDRGLETQYF.

CDR3 in amino acids: CASSLRDKNNQPQHF. CDR3 bases: TGCGCCAGCAGCCTCCGGGACAAAAACAATCAGCCCCAGCATTTT. The chain combines TRBV4-1 with TRBJ1-5; perhaps TRBD1 as D (6 bases). CDR1 is MGHRA, CDR2 YSYEKL, per germline. Trimming took 4 bases from V and 3 from J, leaving 13 bases between them. The CDR3 is made up of 15 amino acids.

CDR3 in DNA: TGCGCCAGCAGTGGGGGACAGGCGAATAATCAGCCCCAGCATTTT. Residues: CASSGGQANNQPQHF. This sequence joins TRBV23-1 and TRBJ1-5, with TRBD1 matching over 8 bases. TRBV23-1 is known as an ORF, though its function is uncertain. The CDR3 is 15 amino acids. Unmatched junction bases numbered 7, after V lost 5 bases and J lost 4 bases.

The chain is built from TRBV28 and TRBJ1-4; the D gene is possibly TRBD1 (6 bases). The germline gives CDR1 MDHEN, CDR2 SYDVKM. Trimming left V 2 bases short and J 7 bases short, with 11 bases between. There are 14 residues in the CDR3. CDR3 DNA sequence: TGTGCCAGCAGTTTACCCGACAGGAGTGAAAAACTGTTTTTT. Protein: CASSLPDRSEKLFF.

This clone came up a few times. J is TRBJ1-5 and V is TRBV4-1; a possible D gene is TRBD1 (5 bases). The CDR3 has 14 amino acids. Germline V gene lookup returns CDR1 MGHRA and CDR2 YSYEKL. V was shortened by 5 bases and J by 5 bases, with 13 bases between the two germline ends. CDR3 coding DNA: TGCGCCAGCAGCGACCGGGGAGGGGATCAGCCCCAGCATTTT. This sequence encodes CASSDRGGDQPQHF.

The gene calls are TRBV5-8 and TRBJ1-1, with a weak D call TRBD1 (5 bases). V was cut by 0 bases and J by 0 bases, with 9 bases left in between. Germline-derived CDR1 and CDR2 are SGHTS and YDEGEE. The CDR3 runs 15 residues. CDR3 sequence (DNA): TGTGCCAGCAGCTTGGTGGGGCAGATGAACACTGAAGCTTTCTTT. Protein: CASSLVGQMNTEAFF.

In this sample, this clone turned up a few times. The rearrangement links TRBV15 to TRBJ2-7, with TRBD2 matching over 14 bases. Germline loops: CDR1 LNHNV, CDR2 YYDKDF (reference sequence). This CDR3 has 16 amino acids. The junction had 9 bases not matched to a gene; V was cut back by 0 bases and J by 11 bases. The CDR3 is CATSRESGLAGVKEYF. The CDR3 bases are TGTGCCACCAGCAGAGAGTCGGGACTAGCGGGAGTCAAGGAGTACTTC.

The chain is built from TRBV19 and TRBJ2-1, with D tentatively TRBD1 (5 bases). The CDR3 contains 13 residues. CDR1 LNHDA and CDR2 SQIVND come from the germline V gene (reference sequence). V lost 6 bases and J 15 bases, leaving 21 bases between the germline ends. The CDR3 DNA reads TGTGCCAGTAGGAAGGGGTTTACCTTCACCCCGTTCTTC. This encodes CASRKGFTFTPFF.

This rearrangement joins TRBV28 to TRBJ1-2, with 8 bases lining up with TRBD1. The CDR3 covers 14 residues. Looked up from germline, CDR1 is MDHEN and CDR2 is SYDVKM. J lost 7 bases, V lost 3 bases, and 7 bases had no gene match. CDR3 protein: CASSFVNTGGGYTF. The CDR3 DNA reads TGTGCCAGCAGTTTCGTCAATACAGGGGGTGGCTACACCTTC.

The chain carries TRBV2 and TRBJ1-1; 7 nucleotides line up with TRBD1. The CDR3 runs 15 residues. Germline V gives CDR1 SNHLY, CDR2 FYNNEI. Trimming cost V 7 bases and J 5 bases; bases outside gene matches: 13. CDR3 bases: TGTGCCAGCATCCCCGAGAGGGGGCAGGTTACTGAAGCTTTCTTT. This translates into CASIPERGQVTEAFF.

V and J are TRBV18 and TRBJ2-2; 8 bases agree with TRBD2. Germline trimming cut 4 bases from V and 0 bases from J; bases unmatched to any gene: 4. The CDR3 is 16 amino acids. Germline V CDR1 and CDR2: KGHSH, LQKENI. The DNA of the CDR3 is TGTGCCAGCTCACTTCCGGGACTAGCGAACACCGGGGAGCTGTTTTTT. Protein product: CASSLPGLANTGELFF.

The chain carries TRBV27 and TRBJ2-7; 8 bases line up with TRBD2. There are 15 residues in the CDR3. Germline loops: CDR1 MNHEY, CDR2 SMNVEV (reference sequence). With V trimmed by 5 bases and J by 4 bases, 10 bases remained unmatched. The CDR3, as DNA: TGTGCCAGCAGTCTACGGGGCGGGAGGCGGTACGAGCAGTACTTC. The encoded protein is CASSLRGGRRYEQYF.

The rearrangement uses TRBV7-6 and TRBJ2-7; 12 bases match TRBD2. The CDR3 has 16 amino acids. Trimming cost V 4 bases and J 3 bases; bases outside gene matches: 7. Germline V gene lookup returns CDR1 SGHVS and CDR2 FNYEAQ. The CDR3 spells CASSSWTSGKLYEQYF. CDR3 coding DNA: TGTGCCAGCAGCTCCTGGACTAGCGGGAAACTCTACGAGCAGTACTTC. Complete variable domain (other parts from reference TRBV7-6 and TRBJ2-7): GAGVSQSPRYKVTKRGQDVALRCDPISGHVSLYWYRQALGQGPEFLTYFNYEAQQDKSGLPNDRFSAERPEGSISTLTIQRTEQRDSAMYRCASSSWTSGKLYEQYFGPGTRLTVT.

The chain combines TRBV28 with TRBJ2-7, with a weak D call TRBD2 (5 bases). Germline loops: CDR1 MDHEN, CDR2 SYDVKM. V was pared by 3 bases and J by 7 bases, with 13 bases between. The CDR3 is 13 amino acids. The CDR3 spells CASSFEGPKEQYF. CDR3 nucleotide sequence: TGTGCCAGCAGTTTTGAGGGTCCTAAAGAGCAGTACTTC.

This clone was seen only once. The chain employs TRBV18 and TRBJ1-1; TRBD1 might be the D (5 bases). V gave up 3 bases and J gave up 5 bases, with 19 bases separating them. Germline V gives CDR1 KGHSH, CDR2 LQKENI. The CDR3 sequence is 16 residues long. The CDR3 is CASSPGGTGLGTEAFF. CDR3 DNA sequence: TGTGCCAGCTCACCGGGAGGAACAGGTTTGGGGACTGAAGCTTTCTTT.

In its sample, this clone was seen a few times. The rearrangement joins TRBV28 to TRBJ2-7, with D unclear. The V gene lost 5 bases and the J gene lost 0 bases, with 8 bases spanning the gap. Germline-derived CDR1 and CDR2 are MDHEN and SYDVKM. There are 13 residues in the CDR3. The CDR3 nucleotides read TGTGCCAGCAGTGAGAGGAACTCCTACGAGCAGTACTTC. It yields the protein CASSERNSYEQYF. The variable domain in full, completed from reference TRBV28 and TRBJ2-7, reads DVKVTQSSRYLVKRTGEKVFLECVQDMDHENMFWYRQDPGLGLRLIYFSYDVKMKEKGDIPEGYSVSREKKERFSLILESASTNQTSMYLCASSERNSYEQYFGPGTRLTVT.

This chain connects TRBV27 to TRBJ1-1; 9 bases map to TRBD1. Trimming cost V 6 bases and J 0 bases; bases outside gene matches: 8. Per germline, CDR1 MNHEY and CDR2 SMNVEV (reference sequence). This CDR3 has 16 residues. CDR3 nucleotides: TGTGCCAGCAGCTCCCGGGACAGGGTTATGAACACTGAAGCTTTCTTT. Translated: CASSSRDRVMNTEAFF.

This clone was observed once. The CDR3 DNA sequence: TGTGCCAGCAGCTCCATTTTGGGCCTAGCGGGAGCACTCAATGAGCAGTTCTTC. As protein: CASSSILGLAGALNEQFF. The chain has TRBV5-6 and TRBJ2-1; 10 nucleotides line up with TRBD2. Germline CDR1 and CDR2: SGHDT and YYEEEE. J gave up 6 bases and V 3 bases, and 15 bases lay outside the gene matches. This CDR3 is 18 amino acids long.

V usage is TRBV6-5 and J usage is TRBJ2-7; D is unclear. Germline-derived CDR1 and CDR2 are MNHEY and SVGAGI. CDR3 size: 14 residues. Deletions cut 0 bases from V and 0 bases from J, with 6 bases between. CDR3 sequence reads: CASSYSSTSYEQYF. The CDR3 nucleotides read TGTGCCAGCAGTTACTCATCTACCTCCTACGAGCAGTACTTC.